The 5 T cell receptor beta chains reported below all come from one sample, sequenced in a study of blood T cells in healthy people across ages. The second PCR ran roughly 6 to 12 cycles with a sample-barcoded 5' primer and J-beta primers. TCRdb itself ran the 5' RACE reads through MiXCR, one entry per CDR3 protein. The sample includes around 990,000 distinct CDR3 sequences, 20% to 25% of them seen just once. The same data also went into a second study, on T cells of mothers and their children.

Sequenced material: blood. The receptors here all came from a girl aged 2-10 years in good health.

In its sample, this clonotype was seen a few times. The chain uses TRBV7-9 and TRBJ2-7, with 8 bases that match TRBD2. CDR1 and CDR2 from the germline V gene are SEHNR and FQNEAQ (reference sequence). With 2 bases clipped from V and 4 bases from J, the junction kept 7 bases outside the gene matches. The CDR3 consists of 15 residues. DNA of the CDR3: TGTGCCAGCAGCTTATTAGCAGCGGGAGTTTACGAGCAGTACTTC. This sequence encodes CASSLLAAGVYEQYF.

The rearrangement uses TRBV5-1 and TRBJ1-2, with 7 positions matching TRBD1. J lost 4 bases, V lost 1 base, and 7 bases had no gene match. This CDR3 is built from 15 residues. The germline gives CDR1 SGHRS, CDR2 YFSETQ. The CDR3 DNA reads as TGCGCCAGCAGCTTGTCTCCAGGGGGGAGCTATGGCTACACCTTC. Translating gives CASSLSPGGSYGYTF.

A few counts support this clonotype. The chain recombines TRBV6-1 with TRBJ2-3; no definite D call. V was trimmed by 5 bases and J by 1 base, leaving 10 bases between them. Germline V gene sequence: CDR1 MNHNS, CDR2 SASEGT. This CDR3 has 14 residues. This chain's CDR3 is CASSTIFGTDTQYF. The CDR3 DNA is TGTGCCAGCAGTACCATATTCGGCACAGATACGCAGTATTTT.

This clonotype has just a few counts. The J gene is TRBJ2-2, the V gene TRBV12-3 or TRBV12-4; D remains unclear. Trimming left V 3 bases short and J 2 bases short, with 13 bases between. The CDR3 has 16 residues. The CDR3 region is CASSFEPDENTGELFF. CDR3 sequence (DNA): TGTGCCAGCAGTTTTGAACCGGACGAAAACACCGGGGAGCTGTTTTTT.

The chain carries TRBV7-2 and TRBJ2-1; TRBD2 matches at 10 bases. The V gene end was trimmed by 5 bases and the J gene end by 6 bases; junction bases not matched to a gene: 10. CDR1 SGHTA and CDR2 FQGNSA come from the germline V gene. The CDR3 is 16 residues long. CDR3: CASSQAFLAGVNEQFF. CDR3 DNA sequence: TGTGCCAGCAGCCAAGCTTTCCTAGCGGGGGTCAATGAGCAGTTCTTC.